The 8 T cell receptor beta chains below were found in one sample sequenced in a study of OX40 agonist ivuxolimab in advanced cancers. Assay used: immunoSEQ multiplex PCR; TCRdb lists only in-frame clones, some missing. The profile shows some 87,000 clones, under 95% of them singletons. The sample in question was CD4+ or CD8+ T cells sorted from blood, obtained in a trial of the OX40 agonist ivuxolimab. The source is an adult with an advanced solid tumor such as melanoma, head and neck, liver or kidney cancer.

V is TRBV6-6 and J is TRBJ2-3; D is undetermined. The CDR3 has 15 residues. Germline V gene sequence: CDR1 MNHNY, CDR2 SVGAGI (reference sequence). The V end was cut by 3 bases, the J end by 0 bases, with 10 bases between. Here the CDR3 DNA reads TGTGCCAGCAGTTATCGGCACCGTAGCACAGATACGCAGTATTTT. Protein sequence: CASSYRHRSTDTQYF.

The rearrangement links TRBV18 to TRBJ2-3; 12 bases agree with TRBD2. The CDR3 loop spans 16 amino acids. J gave up 2 bases and V 3 bases, and 3 bases lay outside the gene matches. From germline, CDR1 is KGHSH and CDR2 LQKENI. The CDR3 reads CASSPRLAGATDTQYF. In nucleotides, the CDR3 is TGTGCCAGCTCACCCCGACTAGCGGGAGCCACAGATACGCAGTATTTT. The variable domain in full, with the rest retrieved from reference TRBV18 and TRBJ2-3, is NAGVMQNPRHLVRRRGQEARLRCSPMKGHSHVYWYRQLPEEGLKFMVYLQKENIIDESGMPKERFSAEFPKEGPSILRIQQVVRGDSAAYFCASSPRLAGATDTQYFGPGTRLTVL.

This clone is a singleton in its sample. The V and J genes are TRBV5-1 and TRBJ2-1; 8 bases are shared with TRBD2. Germline CDR1 reads SGHRS; CDR2 reads YFSETQ. The J segment lost 7 bases and the V segment lost 4 bases, leaving 7 bases of the junction unmatched. The CDR3 length is 14 residues. CDR3 loop: CASSRPGLDNEQFF. Here the CDR3 DNA reads TGCGCCAGCAGCAGGCCGGGACTAGATAATGAGCAGTTCTTC.

The chain has TRBV11-2 and TRBJ1-2, with D tentatively TRBD1 (5 bases). The CDR3 is made up of 17 amino acids. CDR1 SGHAT and CDR2 FQNNGV come from the germline V gene. The V end lost 3 bases, the J end lost 4 bases, and 21 bases lay between the germline ends. The CDR3 DNA sequence: TGTGCCAGCAGCTTCCCCGTCCTGGGCAGGGAAGGCTATGGCTACACCTTC. It specifies CASSFPVLGREGYGYTF. The entire variable domain, with the rest obtained from reference TRBV11-2 and TRBJ1-2, is as follows: EAGVAQSPRYKIIEKRQSVAFWCNPISGHATLYWYQQILGQGPKLLIQFQNNGVVDDSQLPKDRFSAERLKGVDSTLKIQPAKLEDSAVYLCASSFPVLGREGYGYTFGSGTRLTVV.

The V gene is TRBV28, the J gene TRBJ1-2; D is unresolved. The ends were cut back, 2 bases at V and 8 bases at J, with 15 bases in the middle. CDR1 MDHEN and CDR2 SYDVKM come from the germline V gene. The CDR3 has 14 residues. CDR3 sequence reads: CASSLPVRRGGYTF. Here the CDR3 DNA reads TGTGCCAGCAGTTTACCGGTCCGACGTGGGGGCTACACCTTC.

This rearrangement joins TRBV7-8 to TRBJ2-2; D is tentatively TRBD1 or TRBD2 (5 bases each). The CDR3 length is 17 residues. Germline values: CDR1 SGHVS, CDR2 FQNEAQ. Trimming cost V 3 bases and J 2 bases, with 16 bases left between them. Here the CDR3 DNA reads TGTGCCAGCAGCTTCCCAGGGCGGAGGAGTAACACCGGGGAGCTGTTTTTT. Translation gives CASSFPGRRSNTGELFF. The full variable domain, completed using reference TRBV7-8 and TRBJ2-2, is GAGVSQSPRYKVAKRGQDVALRCDPISGHVSLFWYQQALGQGPEFLTYFQNEAQLDKSGLPSDRFFAERPEGSVSTLKIQRTQQEDSAVYLCASSFPGRRSNTGELFFGEGSRLTVL.

The J gene is TRBJ1-2, the V gene TRBV6-5; no clear D. V was trimmed by 0 bases and J by 7 bases, leaving 12 bases between them. There are 14 residues in the CDR3. CDR1 is MNHEY and CDR2 is SVGAGI in the germline V gene. CDR3 region: CASSYSHTVPGYTF. CDR3 sequence (DNA): TGTGCCAGCAGTTACTCCCACACCGTACCTGGCTACACCTTC.

V gene TRBV5-1 combines with J gene TRBJ2-7, with 8 bases matching TRBD1. Germline V lookup: CDR1 SGHRS, CDR2 YFSETQ. The CDR3 runs 16 residues. Trimming cost V 0 bases and J 1 base; bases outside gene matches: 6. The CDR3 DNA follows: TGCGCCAGCAGCTTGGGAGGGACAGGCGTATCCTACGAGCAGTACTTC. The encoded protein is CASSLGGTGVSYEQYF.